The 32 T cell receptor beta chains below come from one sample, sequenced in a study of CD8 T cells in ankylosing spondylitis. Study results and limitations: A motif of 7 or 8 highly homologous TCR beta variants was seen as apparently characteristic of ankylosing spondylitis blood.

Their cognate antigens are unknown. One entry per CDR3 protein results from TCRdb running MiXCR on the 5' RACE reads. The sample has about 540,000 distinct CDR3 sequences, over 9.5% seen once; the top ten hold about 6.8%. Sample: blood, either unsorted or a sorted T cell fraction (not recorded which). All receptors derive from a male donor with ankylosing spondylitis.

This clonotype appeared a few times. This sequence joins TRBV2 and TRBJ2-7; D unclear. V was pared by 7 bases and J by 2 bases, with 12 bases between. The CDR3 has 13 amino acids. Germline V CDR1 and CDR2: SNHLY, FYNNEI. CDR3 residues: CASTFPGPYEQYF. The CDR3 nucleotides read TGTGCCAGCACCTTCCCGGGCCCCTACGAGCAGTACTTC.

This clonotype has at least ten counts. The V and J genes are TRBV5-1 and TRBJ2-7, with a possible D match to TRBD2 (6 bases). This CDR3 is built from 14 residues. The V end lost 4 bases, the J end lost 3 bases, and 14 bases lay between the germline ends. Germline lookup yields CDR1 SGHRS and CDR2 YFSETQ. CDR3 in amino acids: CASSTGTPDYEQYF. CDR3 sequence (DNA): TGCGCCAGCAGCACCGGGACTCCTGACTACGAGCAGTACTTC.

This clonotype was detected many times. The chain combines TRBV12-3 or TRBV12-4 with TRBJ2-1; 7 bases align to TRBD2. The CDR3 spans 13 residues. With 2 bases clipped from V and 9 bases from J, the junction kept 4 bases outside the gene matches. CDR3 region: CASSLRREGEQFF. CDR3 in DNA: TGTGCCAGCAGTTTACGTAGGGAGGGTGAGCAGTTCTTC.

This clonotype came up many times. The genes are TRBV12-3 or TRBV12-4 and TRBJ1-5; 10 bases match TRBD1. The CDR3 totals 15 residues. J was trimmed by 5 bases and V by 6 bases; bases with no gene match: 7. CDR3 protein: CASRPGQGYDQPQHF. CDR3 DNA sequence: TGTGCCAGCAGACCGGGACAGGGGTACGATCAGCCCCAGCATTTT.

This clonotype was picked up a small number of times. The V and J genes are TRBV5-1 and TRBJ2-2; D is unresolved. This CDR3 is built from 16 residues. Germline CDR1 is SGHRS and CDR2 is YFSETQ. Trimming pared 6 bases from V and 3 bases from J, leaving 18 bases between. CDR3 in amino acids: CASTFGSDGYTGELFF. The CDR3 DNA reads TGCGCCAGCACCTTTGGGTCGGACGGATACACCGGGGAGCTGTTTTTT.

With regard to this clonotype: The final CDR3 position lacks the conserved phenylalanine or tryptophan, pointing to a likely read error. V and J are TRBV7-9 and TRBJ1-3; no clear D gene. This CDR3 contains 14 residues. Between the trimmed V and J ends, which lost 5 bases and 0 bases, there was a span of 8 bases. The V gene's germline CDR1 is SEHNR and CDR2 FQNEAQ (reference sequence). The CDR3 sequence is CASSPGYSGNTIYY. DNA of the CDR3: TGTGCCAGCAGCCCGGGGTACTCTGGAAACACCATATATTAT.

The gene calls are TRBV7-9 and TRBJ2-1, with 7 nucleotides matching TRBD1. Per the germline V gene, CDR1 is SEHNR and CDR2 is FQNEAQ (reference sequence). This CDR3 contains 15 residues. The J segment lost 5 bases and the V segment lost 7 bases, leaving 11 bases of the junction unmatched. The CDR3 spells CASTPIQGIHNEQFF. DNA of the CDR3: TGTGCCAGCACCCCGATACAGGGGATTCACAATGAGCAGTTCTTC.

This clonotype was picked up a small number of times. The chain has TRBV20-1 and TRBJ2-7; 10 bases match TRBD2. Per germline, CDR1 DFQATT and CDR2 SNEGSKA (reference sequence). The CDR3 sequence is 15 residues long. V dropped 5 bases and J dropped 0; count of bases not matched to a gene: 7. CDR3 sequence reads: CSALAGGSSSYEQYV. Here the CDR3 DNA reads TGCAGTGCTTTAGCGGGAGGCTCGAGCTCCTACGAGCAGTACGTC.

This clonotype was counted between two and nine times. The rearrangement joins TRBV5-1 to TRBJ2-2; D unclear. Germline V gives CDR1 SGHRS, CDR2 YFSETQ. V was clipped by 0 bases and J by 1 base, with 4 bases between them. CDR3 size: 14 residues. The CDR3 sequence: CASSLVQNTGELFF. Here the CDR3 DNA reads TGCGCCAGCAGCTTGGTACAGAACACCGGGGAGCTGTTTTTT.

The rearrangement uses TRBV20-1 and TRBJ2-1; the match to TRBD2 covers 11 bases. Germline CDR1 DFQATT, CDR2 SNEGSKA (reference sequence). V dropped 2 bases and J dropped 3; count of bases not matched to a gene: 3. This CDR3 is built from 15 residues. The CDR3 here is CSARLAGGFYNEQFF. The CDR3 DNA is TGCAGTGCTAGACTAGCGGGAGGATTCTACAATGAGCAGTTCTTC.

This clonotype was picked up a small number of times. The chain employs TRBV18 and TRBJ1-1, with a possible D match to TRBD1 (6 bases). The CDR3 sequence is 13 residues long. The germline CDR1 and CDR2 sequences are KGHSH and LQKENI. V gave up 1 base and J gave up 8 bases, with 11 bases separating them. Written as DNA, the CDR3 is TGTGCCAGCTCACCACAGACAGGATACGAAGCTTTCTTT. Translating it yields CASSPQTGYEAFF.

The rearrangement links TRBV24-1 to TRBJ2-1; either TRBD1 or TRBD2 may fit D (6 bases each). The CDR3 length is 17 residues. Per the germline V gene, CDR1 is KGHDR and CDR2 is SFDVKD. The germline V and J ends were trimmed by 8 bases and 7 bases, with 26 bases remaining between them. The DNA of the CDR3 is TGTGCCACCATTTACCTCCCGGGAACGGGGGCGATGAATGAGCAGTTCTTC. The encoded protein is CATIYLPGTGAMNEQFF.

The rearrangement joins TRBV3-1 to TRBJ1-6; D is uncertain. CDR3 length: 14 amino acids. Trimming left V 2 bases short and J 9 bases short, with 11 bases between. Germline loops: CDR1 LGHDT, CDR2 YNNKEL (reference sequence). The CDR3 loop reads CASSQRRNSSPLHF. The CDR3 region has the DNA TGTGCCAGCAGCCAACGACGAAACAGTTCACCCCTCCACTTT. The variable domain in full, with the rest retrieved from reference TRBV3-1 and TRBJ1-6, is DTAVSQTPKYLVTQMGNDKSIKCEQNLGHDTMYWYKQDSKKFLKIMFSYNNKELIINETVPNRFSPKSPDKAHLNLHINSLELGDSAVYFCASSQRRNSSPLHFGNGTRLTVT.

The chain employs TRBV20-1 and TRBJ2-1; no firm D call. From germline, CDR1 is DFQATT and CDR2 SNEGSKA (reference sequence). V lost 1 base and J 0 bases, leaving 7 bases between the germline ends. The CDR3 is made up of 14 amino acids. CDR3 in DNA: TGCAGTGCTAGAGTTCCTCTCTCCTACAATGAGCAGTTCTTC. It is translated as CSARVPLSYNEQFF.

The chain employs TRBV5-1 and TRBJ1-1; TRBD1 might be the D (6 bases). Per the germline V gene, CDR1 is SGHRS and CDR2 is YFSETQ. V was pared by 4 bases and J by 1 base, with 17 bases between. This CDR3 has 16 residues. The CDR3 DNA follows: TGCGCCAGCAGCCTCGACCCGACAGGATGGAACACTGAAGCTTTCTTT. It encodes CASSLDPTGWNTEAFF.

The CDR3 DNA is TGTGCCAGCAGCTCCCTGGCCTGGTCCTACAATGAGCAGTTCTTC. It encodes CASSSLAWSYNEQFF. The chain recombines TRBV11-1 with TRBJ2-1; D is ambiguous. The CDR3 consists of 15 residues. Germline values: CDR1 SGHAT, CDR2 FQDESV (reference sequence). Trimming cost V 4 bases and J 1 base, with 11 bases left between them.

This clonotype was observed a handful of times. The rearrangement links TRBV15 to TRBJ1-5; the match to TRBD1 covers 7 bases. V lost 5 bases and J lost 0; bases outside the gene matches: 4. The CDR3 has 15 residues. Germline CDR1 is LNHNV and CDR2 is YYDKDF (reference sequence). CDR3 residues: CATSPTGFSNQPQHF. The CDR3 DNA follows: TGTGCCACCAGCCCGACAGGGTTTAGCAATCAGCCCCAGCATTTT.

Only a few counts were recorded for this clonotype. The genes are TRBV20-1 and TRBJ1-1, with TRBD1 identical over 9 bases. This CDR3 is built from 13 residues. The germline V gene encodes CDR1 DFQATT and CDR2 SNEGSKA (reference sequence). Losses at the gene ends were 5 bases for V and 4 bases for J; bases not matched to a gene: 5. The CDR3 DNA reads as TGCAGTGCTGGGACAGGGTCCGTCACTGAAGCTTTCTTT. This translates into CSAGTGSVTEAFF.

The chain recombines TRBV3-1 with TRBJ2-7, with D hard to call. V lost 3 bases, J lost 3 bases, and 12 bases lay in between. The CDR3 covers 14 residues. Germline assignment: CDR1 LGHDT and CDR2 YNNKEL (reference sequence). DNA for the CDR3: TGTGCCAGCAGCCACGGAGTACTGGACTACGAGCAGTACGTC. Its translation: CASSHGVLDYEQYV.

For this clonotype: A much larger clone differs by one base, so this may be a read error. The J gene is TRBJ1-1, the V gene TRBV10-1, with unresolved D. The length of the CDR3 is 12 residues. The V gene's germline CDR1 is WNHNN and CDR2 SYGVQD (reference sequence). CDR3 amino acids: CASREGGSEAFF. The CDR3 coding sequence is TGCGCCAGCCGTGAAGGAGGGAGTGAAGCTTTCTTT.

CDR3 amino acids: CASSYQREATDTQYF. As DNA, the CDR3 is TGCGCCAGCAGCTACCAGCGGGAGGCCACAGATACGCAGTATTTT. The rearrangement uses TRBV5-1 and TRBJ2-3; 9 nucleotides match TRBD2. Trimming took 3 bases from V and 2 from J; bases not matched to a gene: 4. The CDR3 is made up of 15 amino acids. The germline CDR1 and CDR2 sequences are SGHRS and YFSETQ. The full variable domain, rest sourced from reference TRBV5-1 and TRBJ2-3, is KAGVTQTPRYLIKTRGQQVTLSCSPISGHRSVSWYQQTPGQGLQFLFEYFSETQRNKGNFPGRFSGRQFSNSRSEMNVSTLELGDSALYLCASSYQREATDTQYFGPGTRLTVL.

The chain links TRBV5-1 to TRBJ1-6; a weak D match, TRBD1 (5 bases). CDR1 is SGHRS, CDR2 YFSETQ, per germline. V was clipped by 4 bases and J by 4 bases, with 18 bases between them. This CDR3 spans 17 amino acids. The DNA of the CDR3 is TGCGCCAGCAGCCCAGCAGCAAGGGGCGGATATAATTCACCCCTCCACTTT. Translated: CASSPAARGGYNSPLHF.

V usage is TRBV29-1 and J usage is TRBJ2-3; tentatively, D is TRBD2 (7 bases). The ends were cut back, 3 bases at V and 1 base at J, with 17 bases in the middle. CDR3 size: 16 residues. CDR1 is SQVTM, CDR2 ANQGSEA, per germline. The CDR3 region is CSVDGRGAGGTDTQYF. CDR3 sequence (DNA): TGCAGCGTTGATGGCCGGGGGGCTGGTGGCACAGATACGCAGTATTTT.

This clonotype was observed at least ten times. The CDR3 loop is CAISSKLGEKLFF. The CDR3 DNA reads TGTGCCATCAGTTCTAAGCTCGGTGAAAAACTGTTTTTT. The rearrangement links TRBV10-3 to TRBJ1-4; D ambiguous. V lost 5 bases, J lost 7 bases, and 11 bases lay in between. The V gene's germline CDR1 is ENHRY and CDR2 SYGVKD. This CDR3 has 13 amino acids.

This clonotype was seen only a few times. The chain employs TRBV11-2 and TRBJ2-1, with no clear D. This CDR3 contains 16 residues. Germline CDR1 SGHAT, CDR2 FQNNGV. The V gene lost 5 bases and the J gene lost 0 bases, with 14 bases spanning the gap. The CDR3 loop is CASSGWTPSSYNEQFF. Here the CDR3 DNA reads TGTGCCAGCAGCGGATGGACCCCTAGCTCCTACAATGAGCAGTTCTTC. The full variable domain, in which reference TRBV11-2 and TRBJ2-1 provide the parts outside the CDR3, is EAGVAQSPRYKIIEKRQSVAFWCNPISGHATLYWYQQILGQGPKLLIQFQNNGVVDDSQLPKDRFSAERLKGVDSTLKIQPAKLEDSAVYLCASSGWTPSSYNEQFFGPGTRLTVL.

This chain uses TRBV20-1 with TRBJ2-1; D might be TRBD2 (6 bases). The CDR3 consists of 12 residues. V dropped 2 bases and J dropped 8 bases, with 10 bases sitting between them. CDR1 and CDR2 from the germline V gene are DFQATT and SNEGSKA (reference sequence). The CDR3 region is CSARFGEDEQFF. DNA for the CDR3: TGCAGTGCTAGATTTGGGGAGGATGAGCAGTTCTTC.

V is TRBV20-1 and J is TRBJ2-5, with D perhaps TRBD1 or TRBD2 (5 bases each). The CDR3 length is 14 residues. Deletions cut 0 bases from V and 5 bases from J, with 13 bases between. The germline V gene has CDR1 DFQATT and CDR2 SNEGSKA (reference sequence). The CDR3 DNA reads TGCAGTGCTAGAGATTCCGGGGCAGGGGAGACCCAGTACTTC. Translated, it gives CSARDSGAGETQYF.

The rearrangement links TRBV2 to TRBJ1-2; D is ambiguous. The ends were cut back, 5 bases at V and 3 bases at J, with 7 bases in the middle. The CDR3 is made up of 12 amino acids. From germline, CDR1 is SNHLY and CDR2 FYNNEI. The CDR3 sequence is CASSRADYGYTF. In nucleotides, the CDR3 is TGTGCCAGCAGTCGGGCGGACTATGGCTACACCTTC. The variable domain in full, with the rest retrieved from reference TRBV2 and TRBJ1-2, is EPEVTQTPSHQVTQMGQEVILRCVPISNHLYFYWYRQILGQKVEFLVSFYNNEISEKSEIFDDQFSVERPDGSNFTLKIRSTKLEDSAMYFCASSRADYGYTFGSGTRLTVV.

This clonotype has more than one count but fewer than ten. The rearrangement uses TRBV24-1 and TRBJ1-2, with D possibly being TRBD1 (5 bases). CDR1 KGHDR and CDR2 SFDVKD come from the germline V gene. The CDR3 spans 15 residues. The germline V and J ends were trimmed by 3 bases and 7 bases, with 17 bases remaining between them. CDR3 nucleotides: TGTGCCACCAGTGATCAAAGGAGGGGTTTTGGTGGCTACACCTTC. Protein: CATSDQRRGFGGYTF.

The chain recombines TRBV7-2 with TRBJ1-5; no clear D. Trimming left V 4 bases short and J 5 bases short, with 12 bases between. The germline CDR1 and CDR2 sequences are SGHTA and FQGNSA. CDR3 length: 14 amino acids. The CDR3 loop is CASSYIGLDQPQHF. The CDR3 region has the DNA TGTGCCAGCAGCTACATTGGACTTGATCAGCCCCAGCATTTT.

This clonotype has more than one count but fewer than ten. The chain recombines TRBV7-9 with TRBJ2-7; no clear D. This CDR3 has 14 amino acids. The ends were cut back, 1 base at V and 2 bases at J, with 9 bases in the middle. CDR1 is SEHNR and CDR2 is FQNEAQ in the germline V gene (reference sequence). CDR3 residues: CASSLEIHPYEQYF. The CDR3 DNA follows: TGTGCCAGCAGCTTAGAAATTCATCCCTACGAGCAGTACTTC. The variable domain in full, with the rest retrieved from reference TRBV7-9 and TRBJ2-7, is DTGVSQNPRHKITKRGQNVTFRCDPISEHNRLYWYRQTLGQGPEFLTYFQNEAQLEKSRLLSDRFSAERPKGSFSTLEIQRTEQGDSAMYLCASSLEIHPYEQYFGPGTRLTVT.

Ten or more counts support this clonotype. This sequence joins TRBV5-1 and TRBJ1-1; TRBD1 is a possible D gene (6 bases). CDR3 length: 16 amino acids. Germline CDR1 is SGHRS and CDR2 is YFSETQ. Trimming removed 0 bases from V and 5 bases from J, with 17 bases in between. The CDR3 DNA follows: TGCGCCAGCAGCTTGGAGGGGGGGAGGGGGACAACTGAAGCTTTCTTT. This translates into CASSLEGGRGTTEAFF.